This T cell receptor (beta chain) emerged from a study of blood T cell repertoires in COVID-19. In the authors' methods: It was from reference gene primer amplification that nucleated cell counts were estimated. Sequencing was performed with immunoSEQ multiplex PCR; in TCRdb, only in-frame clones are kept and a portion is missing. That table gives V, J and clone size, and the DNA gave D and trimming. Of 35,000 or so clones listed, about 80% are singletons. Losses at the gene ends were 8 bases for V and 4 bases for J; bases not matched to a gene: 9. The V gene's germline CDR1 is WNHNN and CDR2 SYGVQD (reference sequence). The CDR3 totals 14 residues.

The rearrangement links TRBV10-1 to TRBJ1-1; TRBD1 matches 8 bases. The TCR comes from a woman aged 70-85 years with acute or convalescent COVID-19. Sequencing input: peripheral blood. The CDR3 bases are TGCGCCAGCCCTGCCAGGGGGCGAGGCACTGAAGCTTTCTTT. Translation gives CASPARGRGTEAFF.